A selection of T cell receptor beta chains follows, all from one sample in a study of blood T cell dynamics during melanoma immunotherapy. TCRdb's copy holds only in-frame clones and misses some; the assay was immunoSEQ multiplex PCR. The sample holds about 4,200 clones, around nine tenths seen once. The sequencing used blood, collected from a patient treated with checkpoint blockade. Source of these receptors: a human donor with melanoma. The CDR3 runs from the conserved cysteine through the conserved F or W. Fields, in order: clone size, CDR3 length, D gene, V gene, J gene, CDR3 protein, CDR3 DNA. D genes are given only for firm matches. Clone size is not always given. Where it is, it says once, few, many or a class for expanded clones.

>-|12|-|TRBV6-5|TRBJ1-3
CASSSPGNTIYF
TGTGCCAGCAGTTCGCCCGGAAACACCATATATTTT
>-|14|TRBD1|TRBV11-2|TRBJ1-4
CASSSARGNEKLFF
TGTGCCAGCAGCTCCGCCAGGGGGAATGAAAAACTGTTTTTT
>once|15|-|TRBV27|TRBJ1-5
CASSLIRGYNQPQHF
TGTGCCAGCAGTTTAATTCGGGGATACAATCAGCCCCAGCATTTT
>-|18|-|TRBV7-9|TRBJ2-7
CASSLGRGRGANSYEQYF
TGTGCCAGCAGCTTAGGTAGAGGCAGGGGGGCCAACTCCTACGAGCAGTACTTC
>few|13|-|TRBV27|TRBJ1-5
CASSQRRNQPQHF
TGTGCCAGCAGCCAACGGCGCAATCAGCCCCAGCATTTT
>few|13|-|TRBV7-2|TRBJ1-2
CASSLGRADGYTF
TGTGCCAGCAGCTTAGGCAGGGCGGACGGCTACACCTTC
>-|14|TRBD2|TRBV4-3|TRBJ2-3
CASSYSGGTDTQYF
TGCGCCAGCAGCTATAGCGGGGGCACAGATACGCAGTATTTT
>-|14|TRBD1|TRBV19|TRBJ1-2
CASYGDRDWFGYTF
TGTGCCAGTTACGGGGACAGAGATTGGTTTGGCTACACCTTC
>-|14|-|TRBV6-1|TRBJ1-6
CASRQGMANSPLHF
TGTGCCAGCAGGCAGGGGATGGCTAATTCACCCCTCCACTTT
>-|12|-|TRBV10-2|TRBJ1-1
CASSEARTEAFF
TGCGCCAGCAGTGAGGCGCGCACTGAAGCTTTCTTT
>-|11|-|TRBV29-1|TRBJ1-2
CSVARGAGYTF
TGCAGCGTTGCAAGGGGGGCCGGCTACACCTTC
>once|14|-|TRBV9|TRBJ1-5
CASSVNAGNQPQHF
TGTGCCAGCAGCGTAAATGCGGGGAATCAGCCCCAGCATTTT
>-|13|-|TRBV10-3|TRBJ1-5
CAISGGLGQPQHF
TGTGCCATCAGTGGTGGCCTTGGTCAGCCCCAGCATTTT
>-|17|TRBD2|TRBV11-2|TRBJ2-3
CASSFSGIGLGTDTQYF
TGTGCCAGCAGTTTTAGCGGGATTGGTCTGGGCACAGATACGCAGTATTTT
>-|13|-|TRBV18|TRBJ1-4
CASSPTDSEKLFF
TGTGCCAGCTCACCAACGGACAGCGAAAAACTGTTTTTT
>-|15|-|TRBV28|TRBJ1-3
CASSTLGGAGNTIYF
TGTGCCAGCAGTACCTTGGGGGGGGCTGGAAACACCATATATTTT
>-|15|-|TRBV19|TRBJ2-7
CASSTRWLASREQYF
TGTGCCAGTAGTACTCGTTGGCTAGCGTCCCGCGAGCAGTACTTC
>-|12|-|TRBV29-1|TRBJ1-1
CSASSGPTEAFF
TGCAGCGCCTCCTCGGGCCCCACTGAAGCTTTCTTT
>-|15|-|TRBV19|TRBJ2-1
CASSIRAESYNEQFF
TGTGCCAGTAGTATAAGAGCGGAGAGCTACAATGAGCAGTTCTTC
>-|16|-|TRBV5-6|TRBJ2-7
CASSGRGYDGSYEQYF
TGTGCCAGCAGCGGCAGGGGCTACGACGGATCCTACGAGCAGTACTTC
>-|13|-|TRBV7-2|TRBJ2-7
CASSSVTGYEQYF
TGTGCCAGCAGCTCTGTGACGGGTTACGAGCAGTACTTC
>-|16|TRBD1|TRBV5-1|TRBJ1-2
CASSPGTGDIFYGYTF
TGCGCCAGCAGCCCAGGGACAGGGGATATATTCTATGGCTACACCTTC
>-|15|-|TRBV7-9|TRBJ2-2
CASSFGLGQTGELFF
TGTGCCAGCAGCTTTGGACTAGGACAGACCGGGGAGCTGTTTTTT
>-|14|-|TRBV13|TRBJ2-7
CASSWNGRSYEQYF
TGTGCCAGCAGCTGGAACGGCCGTTCCTACGAGCAGTACTTC
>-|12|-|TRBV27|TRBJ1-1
CASRVGNTEAFF
TGTGCCAGCAGAGTGGGGAACACTGAAGCTTTCTTT
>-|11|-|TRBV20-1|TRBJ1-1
CSASAVTEAFF
TGCAGTGCCTCCGCGGTCACTGAAGCTTTCTTT
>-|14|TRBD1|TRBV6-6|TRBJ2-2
CASRPDRVTGELFF
TGTGCCAGCAGACCCGACAGGGTCACCGGGGAGCTGTTTTTT
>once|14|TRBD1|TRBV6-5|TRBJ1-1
CASSYQGDTTEAFF
TGTGCCAGCAGTTACCAGGGGGACACCACTGAAGCTTTCTTT
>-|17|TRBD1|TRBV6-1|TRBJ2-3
CASSERIGQGSTDTQYF
TGTGCCAGCAGTGAGAGGATCGGACAGGGCAGCACAGATACGCAGTATTTT
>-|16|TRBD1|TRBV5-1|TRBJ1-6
CASRPGQVTNNSPLHF
TGCGCCAGCCGTCCGGGACAGGTTACTAATAATTCACCCCTCCACTTT
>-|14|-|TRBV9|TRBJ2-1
CASSGESAYNEQFF
TGTGCCAGCAGCGGGGAGTCCGCCTACAATGAGCAGTTCTTC
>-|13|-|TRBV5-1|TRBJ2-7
CASSLGSYYEQYF
TGCGCCAGCAGCTTGGGGTCCTATTACGAGCAGTACTTC
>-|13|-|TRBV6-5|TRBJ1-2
CASSYTGNYGYTF
TGTGCCAGCAGTTACACAGGGAACTATGGCTACACCTTC
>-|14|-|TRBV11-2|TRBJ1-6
CASSLDRGNSPLHF
TGTGCCAGCAGCTTAGACAGGGGTAATTCACCCCTCCACTTT
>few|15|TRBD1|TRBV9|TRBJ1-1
CASSAMDRSLTEAFF
TGTGCCAGCAGCGCAATGGACAGGAGCTTAACTGAAGCTTTCTTT
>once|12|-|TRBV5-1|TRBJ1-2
CASSDLGDGYTF
TGCGCCAGCAGCGACCTAGGGGATGGCTACACCTTC
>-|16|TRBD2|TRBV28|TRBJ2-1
CASSLSLAGGYNEQFF
TGTGCCAGCAGTTTATCGTTAGCGGGAGGGTACAATGAGCAGTTCTTC
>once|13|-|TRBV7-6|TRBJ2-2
CASSLGASGELFF
TGTGCCAGCAGCTTAGGGGCGAGCGGGGAGCTGTTTTTT
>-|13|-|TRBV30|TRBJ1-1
CAWSVGGPAEAFF
TGTGCCTGGAGTGTTGGGGGGCCAGCTGAAGCTTTCTTT
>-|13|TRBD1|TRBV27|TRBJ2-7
CASSLGQGGEQYF
TGTGCCAGCAGTCTGGGACAGGGAGGCGAGCAGTACTTC
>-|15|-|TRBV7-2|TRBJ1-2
CASSLAGGSNYGYTF
TGTGCCAGCAGCTTAGCGGGCGGATCTAACTATGGCTACACCTTC
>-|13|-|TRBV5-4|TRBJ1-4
CASSTGGSEKLFF
TGTGCCAGCAGCACCGGGGGATCGGAAAAACTGTTTTTT
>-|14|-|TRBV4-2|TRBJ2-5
CASSQGAIQETQYF
TGTGCCAGCAGCCAAGGGGCCATCCAAGAGACCCAGTACTTC
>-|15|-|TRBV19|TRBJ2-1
CASSGYESSYNEQFF
TGTGCCAGTAGTGGGTACGAAAGCTCCTACAATGAGCAGTTCTTC
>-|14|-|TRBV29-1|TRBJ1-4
CSVFKGGPNEKLFF
TGCAGCGTTTTTAAGGGGGGGCCTAATGAAAAACTGTTTTTT
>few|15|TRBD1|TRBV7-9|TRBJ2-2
CASSPGQVGTGELFF
TGTGCCAGCAGCCCCGGACAGGTCGGGACCGGGGAGCTGTTTTTT
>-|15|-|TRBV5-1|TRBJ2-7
CASSLIPDSSYEQYF
TGCGCCAGCAGCCTCATACCGGACAGTTCCTACGAGCAGTACTTC
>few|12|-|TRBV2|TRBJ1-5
CASNDRTQPQHF
TGTGCCAGCAACGACAGGACTCAGCCCCAGCATTTT
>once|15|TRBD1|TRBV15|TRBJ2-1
CATRQQGSSYNEQFF
TGTGCCACTCGGCAACAGGGGAGCTCCTACAATGAGCAGTTCTTC